These 18 T cell receptor beta chains came from one sample sequenced in a study of blood T cell repertoires in COVID-19. Generated by immunoSEQ multiplex PCR, the TCRdb table keeps only in-frame clones and is missing some. The table shows fewer than 140,000 clones, with about 82% occurring only once. The sequenced sample consisted of peripheral blood. The source of these receptors is a man of 80 years or more with COVID-19, enrolled during active disease.

This chain joins TRBV4-2 and TRBJ2-2; a weak D match, TRBD1 (6 bases). The ends were cut back, 4 bases at V and 0 bases at J, with 9 bases in the middle. CDR1 is LGHNA and CDR2 is YNFKEQ in the germline V gene. The CDR3 is made up of 15 amino acids. The DNA of the CDR3 is TGTGCCAGCAGCCGCGGACAGTCGAACACCGGGGAGCTGTTTTTT. This sequence encodes CASSRGQSNTGELFF.

This clone was picked up a small number of times. The gene calls are TRBV7-6 and TRBJ2-1; TRBD1 agrees at 9 bases. V was pared by 7 bases and J by 7 bases, with 8 bases of the junction left unmatched. The CDR3 has 14 residues. Germline V CDR1 and CDR2: SGHVS, FNYEAQ. The CDR3 DNA is TGTGCCAGCATCCCGGGACAGGGTGGAAATGAGCAGTTCTTC. It specifies CASIPGQGGNEQFF.

This chain uses TRBV28 with TRBJ1-1; 8 nucleotides align to TRBD1. The CDR3 is 13 amino acids. Germline values: CDR1 MDHEN, CDR2 SYDVKM. Germline trimming cut 6 bases from V and 4 bases from J; bases unmatched to any gene: 4. This CDR3 reads CASRRQGLTEAFF. The CDR3 DNA is TGTGCCAGCAGAAGACAGGGGCTCACTGAAGCTTTCTTT.

This clone was recorded a few times. This specimen includes other DNA sequences encoding the same CDR3. The CDR3 region is CASSLVQGDTDTQYF. The CDR3, as DNA: TGCGCCAGCAGCTTAGTACAGGGGGACACAGATACGCAGTATTTT. This chain connects TRBV5-1 to TRBJ2-3; 8 bases fit TRBD1. V lost 2 bases and J lost 2; bases outside the gene matches: 4. Germline values: CDR1 SGHRS, CDR2 YFSETQ. The CDR3 runs 15 residues.

This clone was picked up one time. V gene TRBV4-3 combines with J gene TRBJ2-1; TRBD2 agrees at 14 bases. The CDR3 runs to 17 residues. Per germline, CDR1 LGHNA and CDR2 YSLEER. The trim removed 0 bases at V and 7 bases at J, leaving 5 bases unmatched. CDR3 residues: CASSQETSGRASNEQFF. In DNA, the CDR3 is TGCGCCAGCAGCCAAGAGACTAGCGGGAGGGCTAGTAATGAGCAGTTCTTC.

V and J are TRBV3-1 (or the pseudogene TRBV3-2) and TRBJ2-1, with 7 bases lining up with TRBD2. CDR1 and CDR2 (germline): LGHDT, YNNKEL (reference sequence). The CDR3 is made up of 12 amino acids. The ends lost 8 bases at V and 10 bases at J; junction bases unmatched: 8. The CDR3 nucleotides read TGTGCCAGCCGTCGCAAAGCGGGAGAGCAGTTCTTC. This encodes CASRRKAGEQFF.

In its sample, this clone was seen once. The V gene is TRBV7-9, the J gene TRBJ2-7; D might be TRBD2 (6 bases). The V gene's germline CDR1 is SEHNR and CDR2 FQNEAQ (reference sequence). Trimming took off 6 bases at V and 4 bases at J, with 19 bases between the two ends. The CDR3 length is 15 residues. CDR3 region: CASSSVGGNSYEQYF. The CDR3 DNA reads as TGTGCCAGCAGTTCCGTCGGGGGAAATTCGTACGAGCAGTACTTC. Supplemented by reference TRBV7-9 and TRBJ2-7, the full variable domain reads DTGVSQNPRHKITKRGQNVTFRCDPISEHNRLYWYRQTLGQGPEFLTYFQNEAQLEKSRLLSDRFSAERPKGSFSTLEIQRTEQGDSAMYLCASSSVGGNSYEQYFGPGTRLTVT.

This clone was counted only a few times. The gene calls are TRBV7-9 and TRBJ2-7; 10 nucleotides line up with TRBD1. This CDR3 contains 14 residues. Per the germline V gene, CDR1 is SEHNR and CDR2 is FQNEAQ (reference sequence). V was clipped by 4 bases and J by 2 bases; unmatched bases: 2. This CDR3 reads CASSSGQGAYEQYF. The CDR3 DNA follows: TGTGCCAGCAGCTCCGGACAGGGGGCCTACGAGCAGTACTTC.

This chain connects TRBV5-6 to TRBJ1-1; TRBD1 matches at 10 bases. The germline V gene encodes CDR1 SGHDT and CDR2 YYEEEE. V shed 3 bases and J 3 bases; nucleotides not matched to a gene: 8. The CDR3 contains 16 residues. For the CDR3, the DNA is TGTGCCAGCAGCTACGACAGGGGGCAGGTTCACACTGAAGCTTTCTTT. Translating gives CASSYDRGQVHTEAFF.

The chain links TRBV14 to TRBJ2-5, with no clear D. This CDR3 contains 11 residues. Trimming stripped 5 bases from V and 2 bases from J, with 3 bases between. From germline, CDR1 is SGHDN and CDR2 FVKESK. The CDR3 loop reads CASSIQETQYF. The DNA for the CDR3 is TGTGCCAGCAGCATACAAGAGACCCAGTACTTC.

The V gene is TRBV9, the J gene TRBJ2-2; 14 bases are shared with TRBD2. The ends lost 5 bases at V and 6 bases at J; junction bases unmatched: 0. CDR1 SGDLS and CDR2 YYNGEE come from the germline V gene. This CDR3 is 14 amino acids long. CDR3 nucleotides: TGTGCCAGCAGGGGACTAGCGGGAGCCGGGGAGCTGTTTTTT. Protein product: CASRGLAGAGELFF.

The rearrangement links TRBV9 to TRBJ2-1; tentative D call: TRBD2 (6 bases). From germline, CDR1 is SGDLS and CDR2 YYNGEE. V was shortened by 4 bases and J by 12 bases, with 23 bases between the two germline ends. The CDR3 covers 15 residues. CDR3 bases: TGTGCCAGCAGCCCCGTTTACAGCGGGCCCTCGGGGCAGTTCTTC. This codes for CASSPVYSGPSGQFF.

The chain uses TRBV10-3 and TRBJ2-7, with D possibly being TRBD2 (6 bases). From germline, CDR1 is ENHRY and CDR2 SYGVKD. The CDR3 is 16 residues long. V lost 3 bases and J lost 4, with 19 bases in between. The CDR3, as DNA: TGTGCCATCAGTGAAGCCGGGACCCTAGGGACTTACGAGCAGTACTTC. Its translation: CAISEAGTLGTYEQYF.

The CDR3: CASSLGSDEAFF. The CDR3 DNA reads as TGCGCCAGCAGCCTGGGGTCAGATGAAGCTTTCTTT. The chain carries TRBV5-1 and TRBJ1-1; the D is unclear. Trimming took 4 bases from V and 7 from J, leaving 11 bases between them. The CDR3 covers 12 residues. Germline V gene data show CDR1 as SGHRS and CDR2 as YFSETQ.

This sequence joins TRBV5-4 and TRBJ2-3; 12 nucleotides align to TRBD2. CDR1 is SGHNT and CDR2 is YYREEE in the germline V gene (reference sequence). Unmatched junction bases numbered 10, after V lost 4 bases and J lost 7 bases. The CDR3 covers 16 residues. CDR3: CASSETSGGLSYTQYF. The CDR3 DNA is TGTGCCAGCAGCGAGACTAGCGGGGGCCTCAGTTATACGCAGTATTTT.

The chain joins TRBV7-2 to TRBJ2-7; 7 bases map to TRBD1. Germline V lookup: CDR1 SGHTA, CDR2 FQGNSA. V was clipped by 5 bases and J by 3 bases; unmatched bases: 7. CDR3 length: 14 amino acids. The CDR3 reads CASSQQTGNYEQYF. CDR3 in DNA: TGTGCCAGCAGCCAACAGACAGGGAACTACGAGCAGTACTTC.

This clone came up once. The V call is TRBV28, the J call TRBJ2-5; TRBD1 matches 7 bases. Per germline, CDR1 MDHEN and CDR2 SYDVKM. CDR3 length equals 14 residues. Unmatched junction bases numbered 6, after V lost 6 bases and J lost 2 bases. DNA of the CDR3: TGTGCCAGCAGACGTGACAGGGTTCAAGAGACCCAGTACTTC. This encodes CASRRDRVQETQYF.

The chain employs TRBV5-1 and TRBJ2-3, with a weak D call TRBD2 (5 bases). The CDR3 loop spans 15 amino acids. Germline V gives CDR1 SGHRS, CDR2 YFSETQ. The V gene lost 1 base and the J gene lost 2 bases, with 11 bases spanning the gap. Here the CDR3 reads CASSLRRTDTDTQYF. In DNA, the CDR3 is TGCGCCAGCAGCTTGCGGAGGACGGACACAGATACGCAGTATTTT. Looking up the rest from reference TRBV5-1 and TRBJ2-3 gives the full variable domain: KAGVTQTPRYLIKTRGQQVTLSCSPISGHRSVSWYQQTPGQGLQFLFEYFSETQRNKGNFPGRFSGRQFSNSRSEMNVSTLELGDSALYLCASSLRRTDTDTQYFGPGTRLTVL.